This T cell receptor (beta chain) stems from a study of shared clonotypes between healthy human individuals. Trimming removed 0 bases at V and 1 base at J, with 18 bases between. CDR3 length: 18 amino acids. Germline V gene sequence: CDR1 MNHGY, CDR2 SVAAGI. CD45RO-negative CD8 cells positively selected for CCR7 made up the naive population, which excluded terminally differentiated effector memory CD45RA+ cells. Here immunoSEQ multiplex PCR was the method, and the copy in TCRdb shows in-frame clones only, minus some. The table lists under 2,000,000 clones, about 95% of them singletons. The V and J genes are TRBV6-9 and TRBJ1-1, with D possibly TRBD1 on 6 matching bases. The sequenced sample was naive CD8+ T cells sorted from blood. The source is a man aged 18 to 29 in good health. CDR3 coding DNA: TGTGCCAGCAGTTATTCTCTAAGGGACATGGAGGCGAACACTGAAGCTTTCTTT. Its translation: CASSYSLRDMEANTEAFF.